Reported below is one T cell receptor beta chain. Data came from immunoSEQ multiplex PCR; TCRdb stores just in-frame clones and leaves some out. The sample has 630,000 or so clones, around 87% seen once; the top ten hold over 0.008%. This sample was included in a study of shared T cell receptors in the human thymus. This same sample was also part of a study on human thymus T cells. From that paper: Resections were taken during corrective heart surgery, and the thymus tissue came from these.

The sample comprised thymocytes. The clonotype originates from a boy in the first two years of life with a congenital heart defect.

CDR3 DNA: TGTGCCAGCAGCCAATCCGGACAGGGGACGGGCTACACCTTC. It is translated as CASSQSGQGTGYTF. The J gene is TRBJ1-2, the V gene TRBV14; 9 positions match TRBD1. V dropped 2 bases and J dropped 8; count of bases not matched to a gene: 6. The germline V gene has CDR1 SGHDN and CDR2 FVKESK. This CDR3 region has 14 residues.